This passage covers 9 T cell receptor beta chains from one sample sequenced in a study of T cell repertoires in cytomegalovirus infection. Which antigens these TCRs recognize remains unknown. MiXCR, applied by TCRdb to the reads, yields one record per CDR3 protein. This sample has 600,000 to 700,000 distinct CDR3 sequences, with around 32% found just once. Sequencing used cultured PBMCs, obtained from culture after CMV antigen stimulation. The origin of the receptors is a human donor in good health (CMV status not recorded). Some clones in this sample may be carry-over from other donors' samples.

With respect to this clonotype: This may be a read error: a much more frequent sequence differs by one nucleotide. The chain is built from TRBV7-9 and TRBJ2-3; D perhaps matches TRBD2 (5 bases). Germline lookup yields CDR1 SEHNR and CDR2 FQNEAQ (reference sequence). CDR3 length: 14 residues. The CDR3 sequence is CASSLAASTDTQSF. DNA of the CDR3: TGTGCCAGCAGCTTGGCTGCTAGCACAGATACGCAGTCTTTT.

The chain combines TRBV19 with TRBJ2-3; D perhaps matches TRBD2 (6 bases). The CDR3 runs 15 residues. CDR1 and CDR2 from the germline V gene are LNHDA and SQIVND (reference sequence). Deletions cut 3 bases from V and 6 bases from J, with 16 bases between. Here the CDR3 reads CASSMGSAGKDTQYF. CDR3 coding DNA: TGTGCCAGTAGTATGGGGTCTGCGGGGAAGGATACGCAGTATTTT.

This clonotype was seen at least ten times. V usage is TRBV7-2 and J usage is TRBJ2-1, with D perhaps matching TRBD2 (6 bases). Per the germline V gene, CDR1 is SGHTA and CDR2 is FQGNSA. Trimming removed 6 bases from V and 4 bases from J, with 16 bases in between. The CDR3 runs 15 residues. The CDR3 loop is CASRPLGGVYNEQFF. In DNA, the CDR3 is TGTGCCAGCAGGCCCTTGGGCGGGGTTTACAATGAGCAGTTCTTC.

In this sample, this clonotype turned up a few times. V gene TRBV19 combines with J gene TRBJ2-7, with D possibly TRBD2 on 5 matching bases. CDR1 is LNHDA, CDR2 SQIVND, per germline (reference sequence). V shed 5 bases and J shed 7 bases, with 18 bases lying between them. The CDR3 runs 14 residues. The CDR3 loop is CASSPRETWAEQYF. The CDR3 nucleotides are TGTGCCAGTAGTCCAAGGGAGACTTGGGCTGAGCAGTACTTC. The full variable domain, with the rest looked up from reference TRBV19 and TRBJ2-7, is DGGITQSPKYLFRKEGQNVTLSCEQNLNHDAMYWYRQDPGQGLRLIYYSQIVNDFQKGDIAEGYSVSREKKESFPLTVTSAQKNPTAFYLCASSPRETWAEQYFGPGTRLTVT.

The J gene is TRBJ2-1, the V gene TRBV20-1, with 8 bases identical to TRBD1. The CDR3 loop spans 21 amino acids. The germline CDR1 and CDR2 sequences are DFQATT and SNEGSKA (reference sequence). V shed 6 bases, J shed 5 bases, and the junction held 30 bases outside the gene matches. The CDR3 DNA reads as TGCAGTGCCCCAGCTCCCAGGGGCAGGGGGCCAGCCAGTGGGATGAACAATGAGCAGTTCTTC. The encoded protein is CSAPAPRGRGPASGMNNEQFF.

V gene TRBV7-9 combines with J gene TRBJ2-4; D uncertain. The CDR3 has 16 amino acids. Per the germline V gene, CDR1 is SEHNR and CDR2 is FQNEAQ (reference sequence). V lost 1 base to trimming and J lost 0 bases, with 10 bases between them. The CDR3 loop reads CASSLEGGLAKNIQYF. The CDR3 DNA reads TGTGCCAGCAGCTTAGAGGGTGGGCTAGCCAAAAACATTCAGTACTTC.

The chain is built from TRBV6-6 and TRBJ2-7; 11 bases match TRBD1. V lost 6 bases, J lost 7 bases, and 8 bases stayed unmatched. Germline values: CDR1 MNHNY, CDR2 SVGAGI (reference sequence). The length of the CDR3 is 14 residues. CDR3 in DNA: TGTGCCAGCAGGCCAGGACAGGGGGCGCGGGAGCAGTACTTC. Its protein is CASRPGQGAREQYF.

The chain recombines TRBV2 with TRBJ1-2; D is ambiguous. V lost 7 bases to trimming and J lost 5 bases, with 17 bases between them. Germline V lookup: CDR1 SNHLY, CDR2 FYNNEI. The CDR3 totals 14 residues. CDR3 sequence: CASMVIGSPYGYTF. CDR3 bases: TGTGCCAGCATGGTGATCGGGAGTCCTTATGGCTACACCTTC.

This clonotype was detected ten times or more. The chain couples TRBV20-1 to TRBJ2-7; no clear D. This CDR3 is 13 amino acids long. Germline-derived CDR1 and CDR2 are DFQATT and SNEGSKA (reference sequence). Trimming left V 1 base short and J 2 bases short, with 9 bases between. The CDR3 DNA reads TGCAGTGCTAGAGCAGGAGCCCCCTACGAGCAGTACTTC. Its translation: CSARAGAPYEQYF.